The rows below give T cell receptor beta chains drawn from one sample of a study of control samples from healthy donors and cancer patients. The assay was immunoSEQ multiplex PCR, and TCRdb's table has in-frame clones only and misses some. The table has around 74,000 clones, roughly 92% seen once. The sequencing input was blood. The receptors shown here come from a woman in her sixties in good health. CDR3s include the opening cysteine and the closing phenylalanine or tryptophan. D genes are given only for firm matches. Size is stated for part of the rows, as once, few or many counts, or as a class when the clone is expanded.

j_call clone_size d_call v_call cdr3_aa cdr3_nt
TRBJ1-4 - - TRBV29-1 CSVKGTNEKLFF TGCAGCGTCAAGGGGACTAATGAAAAACTGTTTTTT
TRBJ1-4 - - TRBV5-6 CASGHRAANEKLFF TGTGCCAGCGGCCACCGGGCCGCAAATGAAAAACTGTTTTTT
TRBJ2-1 - TRBD2 TRBV4-2 CASSQEGAGVYNEQFF TGTGCCAGCAGCCAAGAAGGAGCGGGAGTCTACAATGAGCAGTTCTTC
TRBJ1-6 once TRBD1 TRBV6-5 CASSTVTGEPLHF TGTGCCAGCAGTACGGTGACAGGGGAACCCCTCCACTTT
TRBJ2-7 - - TRBV28 CASSFPQREQYF TGTGCCAGCAGTTTTCCGCAACGCGAGCAGTACTTC
TRBJ2-5 - - TRBV7-2 CASSFVAGEETQYF TGTGCCAGCAGCTTCGTAGCAGGAGAAGAGACCCAGTACTTC
TRBJ2-1 - TRBD2 TRBV11-1 CASSVAGVVYEQFF TGTGCCAGCAGTGTAGCGGGAGTGGTTTATGAGCAGTTCTTC
TRBJ2-5 - - TRBV20-1 CSARLKTQYF TGCAGTGCTAGGCTAAAGACCCAGTACTTC
TRBJ2-7 - - TRBV27 CASSFLGASSYEQYF TGTGCCAGCAGTTTTTTGGGTGCTAGCTCCTACGAGCAGTACTTC
TRBJ1-1 - - TRBV6-5 CASSYFGGRITEAFF TGTGCCAGCAGTTACTTTGGGGGACGAATCACTGAAGCTTTCTTT
TRBJ2-7 - - TRBV18 CASSLDYF TGTGCCAGCTCACTGGATTACTTC
TRBJ2-5 - - TRBV7-8 CASSFGRVETQYF TGTGCCAGCAGCTTCGGTCGGGTGGAGACCCAGTACTTC
TRBJ1-3 - - TRBV5-1 CASKVDSGNTIYF TGCGCCAGCAAAGTTGACTCTGGAAACACCATATATTTT
TRBJ1-4 once - TRBV5-1 CASRRGGQTNEKLFF TGCGCCAGCAGACGCGGGGGACAAACTAATGAAAAACTGTTTTTT
TRBJ2-2 - - TRBV6-5 CAGHGRYTGELFF TGTGCCGGACACGGACGTTACACCGGGGAGCTGTTTTTT
TRBJ2-1 - TRBD2 TRBV7-3 CASSLAGGYGNEQFF TGTGCCAGCAGCTTAGCGGGGGGCTATGGGAATGAGCAGTTCTTC
TRBJ2-1 - - TRBV12-3/TRBV12-4 CASSPPYNEQFF TGTGCCAGCAGTCCCCCTTACAATGAGCAGTTCTTC
TRBJ2-1 - - TRBV7-2 CASSLAGPATGGEQFF TGTGCCAGCAGCTTAGCCGGACCCGCTACTGGAGGTGAGCAGTTCTTC
TRBJ1-4 - - TRBV9 CASSPGVLNEKLFF TGTGCCAGCAGCCCAGGGGTTCTCAATGAAAAACTGTTTTTT
TRBJ1-2 - TRBD1 TRBV4-3 CASSSLEGAYGYTF TGCGCCAGCAGCTCCCTGGAGGGGGCGTATGGCTACACCTTC
TRBJ2-4 - - TRBV6-5 CASKGSPKAKNIQYF TGTGCCAGCAAGGGATCACCAAAAGCCAAAAACATTCAGTACTTC
TRBJ2-7 - - TRBV4-1 CASSQAPGYTGHLGEQYF TGCGCCAGCAGCCAAGCCCCCGGGTACACAGGCCACCTGGGGGAGCAGTACTTC
TRBJ1-2 - TRBD1 TRBV5-4 CASSQDREGGYTF TGTGCCAGCAGCCAAGACAGGGAAGGCGGCTACACCTTC
TRBJ1-1 - TRBD1 TRBV9 CANHGDRGNTEAFF TGTGCCAACCACGGCGACAGGGGAAACACTGAAGCTTTCTTT
TRBJ1-1 - TRBD1 TRBV18 CASLPTGLNTEAFF TGTGCCAGCTTACCGACAGGGTTGAACACTGAAGCTTTCTTT
TRBJ2-7 - - TRBV18 CASSPPSPSYEQYF TGTGCCAGCTCACCACCGTCCCCTTCCTACGAGCAGTACTTC
TRBJ1-2 - - TRBV28 CASSGGHYYGYTF TGTGCCAGCAGCGGCGGACACTACTATGGCTACACCTTC
TRBJ1-1 once - TRBV20-1 CSAWKIEAFF TGCAGTGCCTGGAAGATTGAAGCTTTCTTT
TRBJ2-7 - TRBD1 TRBV14 CASSRDRVSYEQYF TGTGCCAGCAGCCGCGACAGGGTCTCCTACGAGCAGTACTTC
TRBJ1-1 - - TRBV4-3 CASSQEFSYEAFF TGCGCCAGCAGCCAAGAATTTTCCTATGAAGCTTTCTTT
TRBJ1-2 - TRBD1 TRBV28 CASSSGTGSWYGYTF TGTGCCAGCAGTTCCGGGACAGGGTCCTGGTATGGCTACACCTTC
TRBJ2-2 - - TRBV18 CASSPLDTGELFF TGTGCCAGCTCACCATTAGACACCGGGGAGCTGTTTTTT
TRBJ2-2 - TRBD2 TRBV5-1 CASSLAASGGTGELFF TGCGCCAGCAGCTTGGCGGCTAGCGGGGGGACCGGGGAGCTGTTTTTT
TRBJ1-1 - TRBD1 TRBV5-4 CASSLTGTNTEAFF TGTGCCAGCAGCCTGACAGGGACAAACACTGAAGCTTTCTTT
TRBJ2-7 - - TRBV27 CASTRSGGQYEQYF TGTGCCAGCACCCGGTCGGGGGGCCAATACGAGCAGTACTTC
TRBJ2-1 - - TRBV5-1 CASSEDSLGGYNEQFF TGCGCCAGCAGCGAGGACAGCTTGGGTGGCTACAATGAGCAGTTCTTC
TRBJ1-2 - - TRBV5-4 CASSPGRSGGYGYTF TGTGCCAGCAGCCCGGGGCGGTCGGGGGGTTATGGCTACACCTTC
TRBJ2-4 - - TRBV30 CAWSVGRLWNIQYF TGTGCCTGGAGTGTAGGCCGTTTGTGGAACATTCAGTACTTC
TRBJ2-7 - TRBD1 TRBV7-3 CASSLGQQTGIYEQYF TGTGCCAGCAGTTTAGGACAGCAGACAGGGATCTACGAGCAGTACTTC
TRBJ2-7 - TRBD2 TRBV18 CASAGLADYEQYF TGTGCCAGCGCGGGACTAGCGGATTACGAGCAGTACTTC
TRBJ1-6 - - TRBV9 CASSGSRNSPLHF TGTGCCAGCAGCGGGTCCAGAAATTCACCCCTCCACTTT
TRBJ1-4 - - TRBV19 CASIGTTSATNEKLFF TGTGCCAGTATCGGGACGACCAGCGCAACTAATGAAAAACTGTTTTTT
TRBJ2-1 - TRBD2 TRBV24-1 CATSDQLAGGPDEQFF TGTGCCACCAGTGATCAACTAGCGGGAGGGCCGGATGAGCAGTTCTTC
TRBJ1-3 - TRBD1 TRBV18 CASSPGTGVGNTIYF TGTGCCAGCTCACCCGGGACAGGGGTCGGAAACACCATATATTTT
TRBJ2-3 - - TRBV30 CAWSVDGFGTDTQYF TGTGCCTGGAGTGTAGATGGTTTCGGCACAGATACGCAGTATTTT